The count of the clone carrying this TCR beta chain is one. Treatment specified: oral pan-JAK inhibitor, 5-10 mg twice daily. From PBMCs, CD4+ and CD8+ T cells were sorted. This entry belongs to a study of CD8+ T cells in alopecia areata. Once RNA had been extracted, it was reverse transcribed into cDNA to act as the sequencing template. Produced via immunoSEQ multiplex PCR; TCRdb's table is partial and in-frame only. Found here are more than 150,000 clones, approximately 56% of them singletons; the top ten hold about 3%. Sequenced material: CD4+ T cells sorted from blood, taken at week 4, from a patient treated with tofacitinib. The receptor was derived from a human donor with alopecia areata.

The CDR3 reads CASSVESRGPYEQYF. CDR3 coding DNA: TGTGCCAGCAGCGTAGAATCTCGGGGGCCCTACGAGCAGTACTTC. J is TRBJ2-7 and V is TRBV9, with D perhaps matching TRBD1 or TRBD2 (6 bases each). CDR1 SGDLS and CDR2 YYNGEE come from the germline V gene. This CDR3 has 15 amino acids. Trimming cost V 0 bases and J 2 bases, with 12 bases left between them.